The T cell receptor beta chain under discussion was sequenced for a study of T cell changes during pregnancy in multiple sclerosis. Clones were sequenced by immunoSEQ multiplex PCR, and TCRdb holds only the in-frame ones, with some missing. The sample shows about 73,000 clones, around 90% of them seen only once. The source was peripheral blood, collected after pregnancy. This receptor was taken from a female donor in good health, enrolled as a control in a pregnancy study.

The CDR3 loop is CASSIVRTGVDEKLFF. CDR3 bases: TGTGCCAGTAGTATAGTCCGGACAGGTGTAGATGAAAAACTGTTTTTT. The chain employs TRBV19 and TRBJ1-4, with 7 nucleotides matching TRBD1. The CDR3 contains 16 residues. Trimming removed 1 base from V and 6 bases from J; junction bases left unmatched: 8. Per the germline V gene, CDR1 is LNHDA and CDR2 is SQIVND (reference sequence).